This T cell receptor (beta chain) was profiled in a study of technical replicates of blood from a handful of donors. Germline V CDR1 and CDR2: GTSNPN, SVGIG (reference sequence). The CDR3 sequence is 14 residues long. V was pared by 5 bases and J by 4 bases, with 5 bases of the junction left unmatched. Sequenced by immunoSEQ multiplex PCR; TCRdb stores in-frame clones only, minus some. The data contain around 83,000 clones, 75% to 95% of them singletons. The gene calls are TRBV30 and TRBJ2-1; 10 bases are a match to TRBD2. This receptor was obtained from a human donor in good health. Some clones in this sample may be carry-over from other donors' samples. Specimen: T cells isolated from PBMCs. For the CDR3, the DNA is TGTGCCTGGCGGACTAGCGGATTTTACAATGAGCAGTTCTTC. Translation: CAWRTSGFYNEQFF.